This TCR beta chain was identified in a study of regulatory T cells in long-lasting Graves disease. Time point of the sample: newly diagnosed GD, antithyroid drugs for less than 3 months. Scientists built the TCR library using RNA that was extracted from PBMCs. CDR3 regions were amplified by Arm-PCR using iRepertoire HTBI primers to build TCR beta libraries. Original data processing: Samples revealed 62 TRBV and over twelve TRBJ segments. TCRdb re-called the multiplex PCR reads through MiXCR, storing one row per CDR3 protein. It is TCRdb's table, rather than the study itself, that gives the V and J calls and clone size. The sample shows 450,000 to 500,000 distinct CDR3 sequences, 15% to 20% of them seen only once. The CDR3 contains 13 residues. Germline CDR1 reads SGHTA; CDR2 reads FQGTGA. About this clonotype itself: This may stem from a read error, because a much larger clone lies one nucleotide away.

This sample also belongs to another study, concerning T cells in Graves' hyperthyroidism and ophthalmopathy. That work contributes: First-round RT-PCR with HTBI primers amplified the TCR CDR3 region.

This chain uses TRBV7-3 with TRBJ2-2, with D possibly being TRBD2 (6 bases). The TCR was taken from a man aged 35 to 55 with Graves disease. The sample consisted of peripheral blood mononuclear cells (PBMCs), taken at new diagnosis, from a patient treated with antithyroid drugs. In DNA, the CDR3 is TGTGCCAGCAGCTTGCTGGGGTACGGGGGGCTGTTTTTT. Translated: CASSLLGYGGLFF.